These 10 T cell receptor beta chains came from one sample sequenced in a study of shared clonotypes between healthy human individuals. Libraries were prepared by immunoSEQ multiplex PCR; TCRdb keeps only in-frame clonotypes and omits some of them. Among millions of clones, around 95% were seen once, and the ten largest hold 0.1% to 0.15%. Sequencing input: naive CD4+ T cells sorted from blood. The subset is: CD45RA+ positively selected. The receptors were sampled from a young man in good health.

V usage is TRBV5-1 and J usage is TRBJ1-1; TRBD1 might be the D (6 bases). With 2 bases removed from V and 7 bases from J, the gap between germline ends came to 12 bases. The CDR3 contains 13 residues. The V gene's germline CDR1 is SGHRS and CDR2 YFSETQ. CDR3 nucleotides: TGCGCCAGCAGCTTAACAGGGTCCAGTGAAGCTTTCTTT. Residues: CASSLTGSSEAFF. Full variable domain (missing parts from reference TRBV5-1 and TRBJ1-1): KAGVTQTPRYLIKTRGQQVTLSCSPISGHRSVSWYQQTPGQGLQFLFEYFSETQRNKGNFPGRFSGRQFSNSRSEMNVSTLELGDSALYLCASSLTGSSEAFFGQGTRLTVV.

The CDR3 bases are TGTGCCAGCAGTGAAGGGATGGGTACTGAGCAGTTCTTC. Its translation: CASSEGMGTEQFF. V and J are TRBV2 and TRBJ2-1, with D uncertain. Looked up from germline, CDR1 is SNHLY and CDR2 is FYNNEI. The length of the CDR3 is 13 residues. V shed 1 base and J shed 9 bases, with 10 bases lying between them.

The chain carries TRBV12-5 and TRBJ2-7, with 8 bases lining up with TRBD1. The CDR3 runs to 16 residues. CDR1 is LGHNT, CDR2 FRNRAP, per germline. Trimming removed 6 bases from V and 0 bases from J; junction bases left unmatched: 10. The CDR3 DNA sequence: TGTGCTAGTGGCCCGGGGACAGGTGAGAGCTCCTACGAGCAGTACTTC. It encodes CASGPGTGESSYEQYF.

The chain uses TRBV6-1 and TRBJ2-5; D unclear. The CDR3 is 14 amino acids. Trimming took off 4 bases at V and 0 bases at J, with 9 bases between the two ends. The V gene's germline CDR1 is MNHNS and CDR2 SASEGT. CDR3: CASSVSVYQETQYF. The CDR3 nucleotides are TGTGCCAGCAGTGTCTCCGTGTACCAAGAGACCCAGTACTTC.

The chain is built from TRBV6-1 and TRBJ2-7; D not resolved. Germline V gene data show CDR1 as MNHNS and CDR2 as SASEGT. The CDR3 has 14 amino acids. V lost 3 bases to trimming and J lost 5 bases, with 14 bases between them. The CDR3 sequence is CASSDRSLFNEQYF. The CDR3 nucleotides are TGTGCCAGCAGTGATCGGAGCCTTTTTAACGAGCAGTACTTC.

The chain links TRBV11-3 to TRBJ2-1; no reliable D call. CDR1 is SGHNT and CDR2 is YENEEA in the germline V gene. V shed 2 bases and J shed 3 bases, with 8 bases lying between them. The CDR3 totals 14 residues. This chain's CDR3 is CASSLRGVYNEQFF. The CDR3 bases are TGTGCCAGCAGCTTAAGAGGAGTCTACAATGAGCAGTTCTTC.

The chain links TRBV7-2 to TRBJ2-5, with 13 bases matching TRBD2. CDR3 length equals 16 residues. Germline CDR1 SGHTA, CDR2 FQGNSA. Trimming took 5 bases from V and 2 from J; bases not matched to a gene: 5. The CDR3 nucleotides read TGTGCCAGCAGCAGCGGGACTAGCGGGATACAAGAGACCCAGTACTTC. Its translation is CASSSGTSGIQETQYF.

V usage is TRBV7-2 and J usage is TRBJ1-5; TRBD1 might be the D (5 bases). The germline gives CDR1 SGHTA, CDR2 FQGNSA. This CDR3 contains 16 residues. The V end was cut by 5 bases, the J end by 7 bases, with 21 bases between. The CDR3 DNA is TGTGCCAGCAGCGTAGGTGGAGGTGGACAAGCACAGCCCCAGCATTTT. Translation: CASSVGGGGQAQPQHF.

V and J are TRBV5-1 and TRBJ2-2, with 8 bases matching TRBD2. Germline trimming cut 3 bases from V and 4 bases from J; bases unmatched to any gene: 8. The germline V gene has CDR1 SGHRS and CDR2 YFSETQ. This CDR3 has 16 amino acids. CDR3 coding DNA: TGCGCCAGCAGCTGGGCGGGACTAGGTAGCACCGGGGAGCTGTTTTTT. Translated: CASSWAGLGSTGELFF.

The rearrangement uses TRBV6-5 and TRBJ2-7; a possible D gene is TRBD2 (6 bases). The CDR3 is 14 amino acids. The V and J ends lost 7 bases and 0 bases respectively, with 13 bases between them. CDR1 is MNHEY, CDR2 SVGAGI, per germline. The CDR3 is CASTRSGTSYEQYF. CDR3 DNA sequence: TGTGCCAGCACCCGTAGCGGTACCTCCTACGAGCAGTACTTC.